These 15 T cell receptor beta chains share one sample of origin, sequenced in a study of cytomegalovirus exposure and HLA in healthy donors. 13 Jbeta primers and 60 Vbeta primers were used for the PCR. TCRdb keeps only in-frame clones here, not all; method: immunoSEQ multiplex PCR. The sample includes roughly 55,000 clones, 65% to 85% seen only once; the top ten take less than 3%. The sequencing sample was made of PBMCs. Source of these receptors: a female donor in good health and CMV-seronegative.

The DNA of the CDR3 is TGCAGCGTTGGAGGCGGCTACAATGAGCAGTTCTTC. This gives the protein CSVGGGYNEQFF. This chain links TRBV29-1 with TRBJ2-1; no definite D call. V lost 4 bases, J lost 3 bases, and 7 bases lay in between. The CDR3 has 12 amino acids. CDR1 and CDR2 (germline): SQVTM, ANQGSEA.

This clone was counted once. The CDR3 DNA reads TGTGCCAGCAGCCTGCAGGCCGGGACTCTCTACGAGCAGTACTTC. It specifies CASSLQAGTLYEQYF. The V gene is TRBV7-3, the J gene TRBJ2-7, with D tentatively TRBD2 (6 bases). Germline-derived CDR1 and CDR2 are SGHTA and FQGTGA. This CDR3 region has 15 residues. V lost 5 bases to trimming and J lost 3 bases, with 17 bases between them.

The CDR3 DNA reads TGTGCCTGGAGCCCGTGGACAGCGAACACTGAAGCTTTCTTT. Amino acid sequence: CAWSPWTANTEAFF. The V call is TRBV30, the J call TRBJ1-1, with D possibly matching TRBD1 (6 bases). The germline V and J ends were trimmed by 3 bases and 1 base, with 12 bases remaining between them. This CDR3 spans 14 amino acids. The germline V gene has CDR1 GTSNPN and CDR2 SVGIG (reference sequence).

The rearrangement links TRBV4-2 to TRBJ2-3; 12 nucleotides line up with TRBD1. With V trimmed by 3 bases and J by 6 bases, 7 bases remained unmatched. The CDR3 is made up of 16 amino acids. Germline CDR1 and CDR2: LGHNA and YNFKEQ. CDR3: CASSQEPGQGADTQYF. The CDR3 DNA reads as TGTGCCAGCAGCCAGGAACCGGGACAGGGGGCCGATACGCAGTATTTT.

In this sample, this clone turned up once. V gene TRBV19 combines with J gene TRBJ1-2, with D possibly matching TRBD1 (6 bases). Trimming stripped 4 bases from V and 6 bases from J, with 24 bases between. From germline, CDR1 is LNHDA and CDR2 SQIVND (reference sequence). The CDR3 has 17 amino acids. CDR3 sequence reads: CASSTPWGQGARHGYTF. The CDR3 DNA is TGTGCCAGTAGTACCCCGTGGGGACAAGGGGCTCGACATGGCTACACCTTC.

In its sample, this clone was seen once. The chain combines TRBV7-2 with TRBJ2-6; a possible D gene is TRBD1 (5 bases). Germline V gene sequence: CDR1 SGHTA, CDR2 FQGNSA. The CDR3 consists of 15 residues. Trimming shortened V by 5 bases and J by 4 bases, and 12 bases separated the two germline ends. The CDR3 DNA reads as TGTGCCAGCAGCCTGGACAAGGCCGGGGCCAACGTCCTGACTTTC. This encodes CASSLDKAGANVLTF. Drawing the rest from reference TRBV7-2 and TRBJ2-6, the complete variable domain is GAGVSQSPSNKVTEKGKDVELRCDPISGHTALYWYRQSLGQGLEFLIYFQGNSAPDKSGLPSDRFSAERTGGSVSTLTIQRTQQEDSAVYLCASSLDKAGANVLTFGAGSRLTVL.

The genes are TRBV10-1 and TRBJ2-5; 7 bases match TRBD2. CDR1 is WNHNN, CDR2 SYGVQD, per germline (reference sequence). J was trimmed by 4 bases and V by 7 bases; bases with no gene match: 15. The CDR3 consists of 16 residues. The CDR3 DNA is TGCGCCAGCACTCGTGCGGGGGAGAAGGTGGCAGAGACCCAGTACTTC. Protein sequence: CASTRAGEKVAETQYF.

This clone was recorded a few times. The chain employs TRBV14 and TRBJ2-7, with D possibly matching TRBD1 (6 bases). Germline V CDR1 and CDR2: SGHDN, FVKESK. V lost 4 bases and J 4 bases, leaving 8 bases between the germline ends. This CDR3 has 12 residues. The CDR3 nucleotides read TGTGCCAGCAGCCGCAGGGGTTACGAGCAGTACTTC. Protein product: CASSRRGYEQYF.

The chain has TRBV9 and TRBJ1-3; TRBD1 matches 9 bases. Germline assignment: CDR1 SGDLS and CDR2 YYNGEE. The CDR3 length is 17 residues. V lost 3 bases, J lost 1 base, and 8 bases stayed unmatched. The CDR3 DNA is TGTGCCAGCAGCGCCAATAAGGACAGGGGATCTGGAAACACCATATATTTT. This codes for CASSANKDRGSGNTIYF.

V gene TRBV9 combines with J gene TRBJ2-4, with TRBD2 as a possible D gene (6 bases). Germline V gene sequence: CDR1 SGDLS, CDR2 YYNGEE. CDR3 length equals 15 residues. Trimming took off 3 bases at V and 0 bases at J, with 10 bases between the two ends. The CDR3 region has the DNA TGTGCCAGCAGCGAAGGGACTCTAGCCAAAAACATTCAGTACTTC. The encoded protein is CASSEGTLAKNIQYF.

The chain joins TRBV9 to TRBJ1-3; TRBD1 aligns across 9 bases. This CDR3 has 14 residues. Losses at the gene ends were 2 bases for V and 6 bases for J; bases not matched to a gene: 3. Looked up from germline, CDR1 is SGDLS and CDR2 is YYNGEE. The CDR3 loop is CASSVGTGKNTIYF. Written as DNA, the CDR3 is TGTGCCAGCAGCGTCGGGACAGGGAAAAACACCATATATTTT. Combining the CDR3 with reference TRBV9 and TRBJ1-3 gives the whole variable domain DSGVTQTPKHLITATGQRVTLRCSPRSGDLSVYWYQQSLDQGLQFLIQYYNGEERAKGNILERFSAQQFPDLHSELNLSSLELGDSALYFCASSVGTGKNTIYFGEGSWLTVV.

CDR3 in DNA: TGTGCCAGCAGTTCCTCGGGACAGGGGGGGACCGGGGAGCTGTTTTTT. Its translation is CASSSSGQGGTGELFF. The V gene is TRBV6-5, the J gene TRBJ2-2; 11 bases match TRBD1. Per germline, CDR1 MNHEY and CDR2 SVGAGI. V dropped 4 bases and J dropped 5; count of bases not matched to a gene: 6. The CDR3 loop spans 16 amino acids.

The rearrangement links TRBV19 to TRBJ1-6; D not resolved. Germline CDR1 and CDR2: LNHDA and SQIVND (reference sequence). Trimming removed 7 bases at V and 5 bases at J, with 15 bases between. The CDR3 is made up of 15 amino acids. The CDR3 region is CASKDSRGNNSPLHF. In nucleotides, the CDR3 is TGTGCCAGTAAGGACTCTAGAGGAAATAATTCACCCCTCCACTTT.

This clone was observed a handful of times. This chain uses TRBV27 with TRBJ1-5, with D possibly matching TRBD1 (5 bases). The CDR3 runs 14 residues. Trimming removed 3 bases at V and 12 bases at J, with 18 bases between. Germline-derived CDR1 and CDR2 are MNHEY and SMNVEV (reference sequence). The CDR3 nucleotides read TGTGCCAGCAGTTTCTTGACCGGGGGGTCTGTCCAGCATTTT. Protein product: CASSFLTGGSVQHF.

The chain is built from TRBV11-2 and TRBJ1-2; no reliable D call. The CDR3 contains 14 residues. Germline CDR1 is SGHAT and CDR2 is FQNNGV. Trimming took 1 base from V and 8 from J, leaving 14 bases between them. The DNA for the CDR3 is TGTGCCAGCAGCTTAGGGGCAGCCACCTACGGCTACACCTTC. This encodes CASSLGAATYGYTF.